This T cell receptor (beta chain) was captured in a study of chemoradiotherapy in HPV16-positive cancers. Overall study results and limits: Candidate HPV-specific clones and E7-related TCR motifs grew in tumor during treatment. The functional HPV-specific definition rests on just a couple of HPV16-positive patients.

Concerning this clone: What it binds is unknown.

The protocol was immunoSEQ multiplex PCR, while the TCRdb copy is restricted to in-frame clones and leaves out a portion. The table records 11,000 or so clones, under 80% of them present only once. CDR3 length: 15 amino acids. Germline CDR1 is SGHNT and CDR2 is YYREEE (reference sequence). V lost 4 bases to trimming and J lost 4 bases, with 12 bases between them. The TCR comes from a human donor with HPV-associated anogenital cancer. The specimen was taken from a patient who underwent chemoradiotherapy. The chain has TRBV5-4 and TRBJ1-6; no clear D gene. For the CDR3, the DNA is TGTGCCAGCAGCCGCTCCGGGCAGTATAATTCACCCCTCCACTTT. Its protein product is CASSRSGQYNSPLHF.